Described below is a single T cell receptor beta chain sequence and its context. Its antigen is unknown. It was autoimmune disease history or systemic immunosuppression that excluded patients. Clones were sequenced by immunoSEQ multiplex PCR, and TCRdb holds only the in-frame ones, with some missing. The repertoire holds roughly 76,000 clones, with 85% to 90% as singletons. CDR1 and CDR2 from the germline V gene are GTSNPN and SVGIG (reference sequence). The germline V and J ends were trimmed by 0 bases and 4 bases, with 6 bases remaining between them. This CDR3 comprises 12 residues. This sample is part of a study of OX40 agonist ivuxolimab in advanced cancers. Looking at the study overall: The study reported partial responses in three patients: one hepatocellular carcinoma, two cutaneous melanoma.

General observations from the study: Still undetermined is the antigen specificity of the expanded peripheral T cells.

The receptor comes from an adult with an advanced solid tumor such as melanoma, head and neck, liver or kidney cancer. The specimen comprised CD4+ or CD8+ T cells sorted from blood, sampled in a trial of the OX40 agonist ivuxolimab. The J gene is TRBJ1-2, the V gene TRBV30; D is unclear. CDR3 amino acids: CAWSVGFYGYTF. The DNA for the CDR3 is TGTGCCTGGAGTGTGGGGTTCTATGGCTACACCTTC.